The source of this TCR beta chain is a study of CD8+CD57+ T cells in acquired aplastic anemia. The V gene lost 2 bases and the J gene lost 7 bases, with 16 bases spanning the gap. Germline CDR1 is SGDLS and CDR2 is YYNGEE. The CDR3 is 14 amino acids. Overall study findings and caveats: Patients and controls were found to share fewer than 35 CD8+ CDR3 sequences.

Genomic DNA constituted the template upon which TCR beta VDJ and CDR3 profiling was performed. TCRdb re-derived calls from the reads in MiXCR, one entry per CDR3 protein. The table lists about 200,000 distinct CDR3 sequences, 34% of them singletons. This clonotype was counted ten times or more. Antigen: not known. The chain couples TRBV9 to TRBJ2-7, with D tentatively TRBD2 (5 bases). This receptor was identified in a human donor in good health, serving as a control. Sequenced material: sorted CD4+, CD8+, or CD8+CD57+ T cells (not recorded which) from PBMCs. The CDR3 DNA reads as TGTGCCAGCAGCGTGGGTCTTGGGCGGAGGGAGCAGTACTTC. Translation: CASSVGLGRREQYF.